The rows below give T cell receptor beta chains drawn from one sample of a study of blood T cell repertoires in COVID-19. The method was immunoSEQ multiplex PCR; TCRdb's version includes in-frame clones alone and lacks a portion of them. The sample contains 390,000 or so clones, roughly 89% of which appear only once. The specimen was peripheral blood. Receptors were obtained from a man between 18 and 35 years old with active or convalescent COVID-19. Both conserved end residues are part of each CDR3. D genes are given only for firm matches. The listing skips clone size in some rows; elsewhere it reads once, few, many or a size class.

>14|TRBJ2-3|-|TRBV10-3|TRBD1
CAISLGQGTDTQYF
TGTGCCATCAGTCTCGGACAGGGCACAGATACGCAGTATTTT
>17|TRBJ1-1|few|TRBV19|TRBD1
CASSARQGWILDTEAFF
TGTGCCAGTAGTGCCCGACAGGGTTGGATCTTAGACACTGAAGCTTTCTTT
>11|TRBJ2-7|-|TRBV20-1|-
CSAHYRDEQYF
TGCAGTGCCCACTACAGGGACGAGCAGTACTTC
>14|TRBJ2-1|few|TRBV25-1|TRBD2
CASRAGTSVNEQFF
TGTGCCAGCAGAGCCGGGACTAGCGTTAATGAGCAGTTCTTC
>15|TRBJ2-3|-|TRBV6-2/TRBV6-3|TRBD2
CASSSPAGGIDTQYF
TGTGCCAGCAGTTCTCCCGCGGGGGGGATAGATACGCAGTATTTT
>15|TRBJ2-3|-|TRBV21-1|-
CASSRREGSTDTQYF
TGTGCCAGCAGCCGTCGGGAGGGGAGCACAGATACGCAGTATTTT
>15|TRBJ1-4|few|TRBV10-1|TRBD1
CASTLLDRAGEKLFF
TGCGCCAGCACTCTACTAGACAGGGCGGGAGAAAAACTGTTTTTT
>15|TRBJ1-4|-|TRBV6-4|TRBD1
CASSDSRDRVEKLFF
TGTGCCAGCAGTGACAGTAGGGACAGGGTTGAAAAACTGTTTTTT
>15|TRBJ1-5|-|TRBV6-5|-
CASNRQPGGNQPQHF
TGTGCCAGCAATAGACAGCCCGGGGGAAATCAGCCCCAGCATTTT
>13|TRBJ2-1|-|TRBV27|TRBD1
CASTRVDRDEQFF
TGTGCCAGCACCAGAGTGGACAGGGATGAGCAGTTCTTC
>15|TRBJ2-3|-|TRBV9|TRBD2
CASSGLAGASDTQYF
TGTGCCAGCAGCGGACTAGCGGGGGCCTCAGATACGCAGTATTTT
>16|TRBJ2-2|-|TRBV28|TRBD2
CASRSGTSGITGELFF
TGTGCCAGCAGATCCGGGACTAGCGGGATCACCGGGGAGCTGTTTTTT
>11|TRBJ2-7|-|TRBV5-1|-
CASSSTYEQYF
TGCGCCAGCAGCTCTACCTACGAGCAGTACTTC
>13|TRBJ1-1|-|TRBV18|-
CASSPGGTTEAFF
TGTGCCAGCTCACCGGGCGGGACCACTGAAGCTTTCTTT
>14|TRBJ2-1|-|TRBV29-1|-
CSVGRDSSYNEQFF
TGCAGCGTTGGGCGGGATAGCTCCTACAATGAGCAGTTCTTC
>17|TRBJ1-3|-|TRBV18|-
CASSPLTGPDSGNTIYF
TGTGCCAGCTCACCACTTACAGGACCGGACTCTGGAAACACCATATATTTT
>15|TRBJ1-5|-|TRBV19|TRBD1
CASRGTVHSNQPQHF
TGTGCCAGTAGAGGGACAGTTCATAGCAATCAGCCCCAGCATTTT
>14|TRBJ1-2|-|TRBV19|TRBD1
CASRRQGDVDGYTF
TGTGCCAGTAGGCGACAGGGAGACGTAGATGGCTACACCTTC
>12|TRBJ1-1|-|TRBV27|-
CASSISGGKAFF
TGTGCCAGCAGCATATCGGGGGGAAAAGCTTTCTTT
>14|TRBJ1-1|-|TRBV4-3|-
CASSQGTWVAEAFF
TGCGCCAGCAGCCAAGGGACTTGGGTGGCTGAAGCTTTCTTT
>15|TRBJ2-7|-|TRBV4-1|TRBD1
CASSQDKQGAYEQYF
TGCGCCAGCAGCCAAGATAAGCAGGGGGCCTACGAGCAGTACTTC
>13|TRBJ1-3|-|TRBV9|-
CASSVEAEGTIYF
TGTGCCAGCAGCGTAGAAGCGGAGGGCACCATATATTTT
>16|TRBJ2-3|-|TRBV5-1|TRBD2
CASSLPLAGGTDTQYF
TGCGCCAGCAGCTTGCCCCTAGCGGGGGGTACAGATACGCAGTATTTT
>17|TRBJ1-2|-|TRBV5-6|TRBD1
CASSLGTGWGIGYGYTF
TGTGCCAGCAGCTTAGGGACAGGGTGGGGAATTGGTTATGGCTACACCTTC
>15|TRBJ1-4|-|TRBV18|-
CASSPPGGLGEKLFF
TGTGCCAGCTCACCCCCAGGCGGGTTAGGAGAAAAACTGTTTTTT
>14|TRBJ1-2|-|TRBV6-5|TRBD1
CASSLGQQNYGYTF
TGTGCCAGCAGCTTGGGACAGCAGAACTATGGCTACACCTTC
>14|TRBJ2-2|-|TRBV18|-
CASSPDGVTGELFF
TGTGCCAGCTCACCAGACGGGGTCACCGGGGAGCTGTTTTTT
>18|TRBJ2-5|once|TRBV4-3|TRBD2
CASSPNHIGTSSQETQYF
TGCGCCAGCAGCCCCAATCATATAGGGACTAGCAGTCAAGAGACCCAGTACTTC
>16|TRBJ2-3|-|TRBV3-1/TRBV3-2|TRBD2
CASSLEREWKADTQYF
TGTGCCAGCAGCCTCGAGCGGGAGTGGAAGGCAGATACGCAGTATTTT
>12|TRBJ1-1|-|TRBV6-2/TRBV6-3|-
CASSQTHAEAFF
TGTGCCAGCAGTCAAACTCACGCTGAAGCTTTCTTT
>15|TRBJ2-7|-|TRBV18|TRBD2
CASSPPGGEGYEQYF
TGTGCCAGCTCACCGCCTGGCGGGGAGGGCTACGAGCAGTACTTC
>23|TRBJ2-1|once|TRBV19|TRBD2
CASSIGQGGTGLAGFRSYNEQFF
TGTGCCAGTAGTATAGGACAGGGGGGGACCGGACTAGCGGGATTTAGGTCCTACAATGAGCAGTTCTTC
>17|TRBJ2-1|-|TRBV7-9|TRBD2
CASSFSMTSGTNNEQFF
TGTGCCAGCAGCTTCTCTATGACTAGCGGGACCAACAATGAGCAGTTCTTC
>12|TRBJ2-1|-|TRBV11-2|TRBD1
CASTQTGVEQFF
TGTGCCAGCACCCAAACAGGGGTTGAGCAGTTCTTC
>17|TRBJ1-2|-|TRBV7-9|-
CASSPGPSRGANYGYTF
TGTGCCAGCAGCCCAGGGCCATCCCGTGGGGCAAACTATGGCTACACCTTC
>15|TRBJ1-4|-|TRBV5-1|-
CASSLAGGIPEKLFF
TGCGCCAGCAGCTTGGCTGGGGGGATACCTGAAAAACTGTTTTTT
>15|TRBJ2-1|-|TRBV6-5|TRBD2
CASKESGGLGNEQFF
TGTGCCAGCAAGGAGAGCGGGGGTTTAGGGAATGAGCAGTTCTTC
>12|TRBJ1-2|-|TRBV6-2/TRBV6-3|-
CASSWTDYGYTF
TGTGCCAGCAGCTGGACAGACTATGGCTACACCTTC
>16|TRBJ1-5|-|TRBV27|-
CASSLGGWGAGQPQHF
TGTGCCAGCAGTCTAGGGGGTTGGGGCGCCGGTCAGCCCCAGCATTTT
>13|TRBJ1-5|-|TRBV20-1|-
CSASIWGSQPQHF
TGCAGTGCTAGTATCTGGGGCTCTCAGCCCCAGCATTTT
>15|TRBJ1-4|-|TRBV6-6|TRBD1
CASSKPGTGNEKLFF
TGTGCCAGCAGCAAACCGGGGACAGGGAACGAAAAACTGTTTTTT
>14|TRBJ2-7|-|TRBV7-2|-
CASSKHSSPNEQYF
TGTGCCAGCAGCAAACACTCTAGCCCCAACGAGCAGTACTTC
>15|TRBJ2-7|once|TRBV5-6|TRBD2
CASSGLGGVSYEQYF
TGTGCCAGCAGCGGGTTGGGAGGGGTCTCCTACGAGCAGTACTTC
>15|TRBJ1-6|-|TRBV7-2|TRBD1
CASSWSKGQSSPLHF
TGTGCCAGCAGCTGGTCAAAGGGACAGAGTTCACCCCTCCACTTT
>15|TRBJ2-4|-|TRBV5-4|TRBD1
CASSLAGGAKNIQYF
TGTGCCAGCAGCTTGGCAGGGGGAGCCAAAAACATTCAGTACTTC